Below are 27 T cell receptor beta chains sequenced from a single sample in a study of Graves' ophthalmopathy and Graves' hyperthyroidism. RNA transcripts served as template for amplifying TCR beta CDR3 sequences. The authors performed first-round RT-PCR with HTBI primers and then a second-round multiplex PCR. TCRdb reanalysed the multiplex PCR reads using MiXCR and keeps one entry per CDR3 protein. The sample lists more than 1,000,000 distinct CDR3 sequences; roughly 35% were seen once. Sequences were obtained from peripheral blood or thyroid tissue (not recorded which). Every receptor here comes from an adult man with Graves' hyperthyroidism.

The V gene is TRBV4-1, the J gene TRBJ1-2, with no clear D. Trimming shortened V by 4 bases and J by 7 bases, and 13 bases separated the two germline ends. CDR3 length: 13 amino acids. Germline CDR1 reads MGHRA; CDR2 reads YSYEKL. As DNA, the CDR3 is TGCGCCAGCAGCCCTACCCCGCAGCGTGGCTACACCTTC. This sequence encodes CASSPTPQRGYTF.

The genes are TRBV7-3 and TRBJ2-5, with 8 bases lining up with TRBD2. Germline CDR1 and CDR2: SGHTA and FQGTGA. Trimming at V came to 7 bases and at J to 2 bases, leaving 12 bases not matched to a gene. This CDR3 is built from 16 residues. CDR3: CASKVTGRGEQETQYF. Written as DNA, the CDR3 is TGTGCCAGCAAGGTCACAGGGCGGGGGGAACAAGAGACCCAGTACTTC.

The CDR3 DNA is TGTGCCAGCAGCACCTCGGGACAGGGGTCTGAAAAACTGTTTTTT. Translated, it gives CASSTSGQGSEKLFF. The chain links TRBV11-2 to TRBJ1-4; TRBD1 aligns across 10 bases. Germline assignment: CDR1 SGHAT and CDR2 FQNNGV. There are 15 residues in the CDR3. The junction had 7 bases not matched to a gene; V was cut back by 5 bases and J by 7 bases.

This clonotype was seen just once. The chain joins TRBV11-2 to TRBJ1-6, with D tentatively TRBD1 (5 bases). The CDR3 loop spans 14 amino acids. Trimming took 5 bases from V and 7 from J, leaving 12 bases between them. Germline CDR1 and CDR2: SGHAT and FQNNGV. CDR3 DNA: TGTGCCAGCAGCCCGGGACGGCCGAATTCACCCCTCCACTTT. Protein: CASSPGRPNSPLHF. Full variable domain (rest looked up from reference TRBV11-2 and TRBJ1-6): EAGVAQSPRYKIIEKRQSVAFWCNPISGHATLYWYQQILGQGPKLLIQFQNNGVVDDSQLPKDRFSAERLKGVDSTLKIQPAKLEDSAVYLCASSPGRPNSPLHFGNGTRLTVT.

This clonotype was counted only a few times. V and J are TRBV7-9 and TRBJ1-1; D remains ambiguous. The CDR3 consists of 13 residues. Trimming pared 5 bases from V and 4 bases from J, leaving 11 bases between. Germline lookup yields CDR1 SEHNR and CDR2 FQNEAQ (reference sequence). The chain's CDR3 is CASSETLGTEAFF. Here the CDR3 DNA reads TGTGCCAGCAGCGAGACGTTGGGCACTGAAGCTTTCTTT.

The V gene is TRBV4-2, the J gene TRBJ1-6, with D possibly TRBD1 on 6 matching bases. V lost 5 bases, J lost 5 bases, and 13 bases lay in between. The germline V gene has CDR1 LGHNA and CDR2 YNFKEQ. The length of the CDR3 is 15 residues. The CDR3 loop reads CASSSSQGDNSPLHF. For the CDR3, the DNA is TGTGCCAGCAGCTCATCACAGGGAGATAATTCACCCCTCCACTTT.

This sequence joins TRBV11-3 and TRBJ2-7; the D is unclear. The CDR3 runs 14 residues. Per the germline V gene, CDR1 is SGHNT and CDR2 is YENEEA. The germline V and J ends were trimmed by 4 bases and 1 base, with 11 bases remaining between them. CDR3 loop: CASSSAPGSYEQYF. For the CDR3, the DNA is TGTGCCAGCAGCTCAGCCCCCGGTTCCTACGAGCAGTACTTC.

CDR3: CASSLNTGRRISNQPQHF. CDR3 in DNA: TGTGCCAGCAGCTTAAATACAGGGCGCCGGATCAGCAATCAGCCCCAGCATTTT. This chain links TRBV7-2 with TRBJ1-5, with D perhaps matching TRBD1 (6 bases). This CDR3 is built from 18 residues. The V and J ends lost 2 bases and 1 base respectively, with 18 bases between them. The germline V gene has CDR1 SGHTA and CDR2 FQGNSA.

This clonotype was counted at least ten times. This chain links TRBV7-8 with TRBJ2-7; TRBD2 might be the D (6 bases). CDR1 and CDR2 (germline): SGHVS, FQNEAQ. The CDR3 is 14 residues long. Trimming stripped 3 bases from V and 4 bases from J, with 13 bases between. The chain's CDR3 is CASSLSSGVYEQYF. The CDR3 DNA reads as TGTGCCAGCAGCTTGAGCTCGGGGGTTTACGAGCAGTACTTC.

Concerning this clonotype itself: It may be a read error: a sequence one base away is much more abundant. The rearrangement links TRBV15 to TRBJ1-5; the match to TRBD1 covers 10 bases. The CDR3 loop spans 15 amino acids. Germline values: CDR1 LNHNV, CDR2 YYDKDF (reference sequence). The trim removed 3 bases at V and 6 bases at J, leaving 5 bases unmatched. CDR3: CATSSRDRGGQPQHF. The CDR3 DNA is TGTGCCACCAGCAGCCGGGACAGGGGAGGTCAGCCCCAGCATTTT.

The chain links TRBV11-2 to TRBJ2-3, with 13 bases lining up with TRBD2. The CDR3 covers 17 residues. V was clipped by 0 bases and J by 3 bases; unmatched bases: 3. Germline V gene lookup returns CDR1 SGHAT and CDR2 FQNNGV. CDR3 sequence: CASSLELAGGPTDTQYF. As DNA, the CDR3 is TGTGCCAGCAGCTTAGAACTAGCGGGAGGGCCTACAGATACGCAGTATTTT. Combining the CDR3 with reference TRBV11-2 and TRBJ2-3 gives the whole variable domain EAGVAQSPRYKIIEKRQSVAFWCNPISGHATLYWYQQILGQGPKLLIQFQNNGVVDDSQLPKDRFSAERLKGVDSTLKIQPAKLEDSAVYLCASSLELAGGPTDTQYFGPGTRLTVL.

This clonotype was picked up many times. This chain uses TRBV29-1 with TRBJ2-7; TRBD2 aligns across 8 bases. Germline values: CDR1 SQVTM, CDR2 ANQGSEA. The CDR3 totals 15 residues. The junction had 14 bases not matched to a gene; V was cut back by 7 bases and J by 3 bases. CDR3 sequence (DNA): TGCAGCGCCACAACCCCGACTAGCGCCAACTACGAGCAGTACTTC. This encodes CSATTPTSANYEQYF.

The CDR3 spells CAISEGTDEQYF. The CDR3 coding sequence is TGTGCCATCAGTGAGGGGACGGACGAGCAGTACTTC. The rearrangement joins TRBV10-3 to TRBJ2-7; perhaps D is TRBD1 or TRBD2 (5 bases each). V was pared by 2 bases and J by 5 bases, with 7 bases between. CDR3 length: 12 amino acids. Germline loops: CDR1 ENHRY, CDR2 SYGVKD.

There are a few counts of this clonotype. This chain joins TRBV10-3 and TRBJ1-2, with 8 bases that match TRBD1. CDR1 and CDR2 (germline): ENHRY, SYGVKD. The ends lost 10 bases at V and 8 bases at J; junction bases unmatched: 21. The CDR3 consists of 16 residues. DNA for the CDR3: TGTGCCAGCAGCGAAGGTCGACAGGGGCGGGTAGAGGGCTACACCTTC. This gives the protein CASSEGRQGRVEGYTF.

The DNA for the CDR3 is TGTGCCAGTAGTAGGGACCCCGGGATACTCTATGGCTACACCTTC. Protein: CASSRDPGILYGYTF. The chain carries TRBV19 and TRBJ1-2, with TRBD1 as a possible D gene (5 bases). V shed 4 bases and J shed 4 bases, with 16 bases lying between them. Germline values: CDR1 LNHDA, CDR2 SQIVND (reference sequence). The CDR3 is 15 amino acids.

This clonotype was seen a few times. The chain links TRBV7-2 to TRBJ1-5, with D possibly being TRBD1 (5 bases). CDR1 is SGHTA and CDR2 is FQGNSA in the germline V gene. The CDR3 extends over 15 amino acids. Trimming stripped 7 bases from V and 2 bases from J, with 15 bases between. The CDR3: CASTPGSEGNQPQHF. CDR3 sequence (DNA): TGTGCCAGCACCCCAGGGAGTGAGGGCAATCAGCCCCAGCATTTT.

This clonotype occurred many times. The V call is TRBV7-2, the J call TRBJ2-7; D gene ambiguous. The CDR3 runs 14 residues. CDR1 SGHTA and CDR2 FQGNSA come from the germline V gene. The ends were cut back, 8 bases at V and 0 bases at J, with 14 bases in the middle. The CDR3 DNA follows: TGTGCCAGCGTTGTGGCCCCGGGCTCCTACGAGCAGTACTTC. The encoded protein is CASVVAPGSYEQYF.

This clonotype has just a few counts. Possible read error: a much larger clone is one base away. This sequence joins TRBV6-6 and TRBJ2-7; 11 nucleotides align to TRBD1. This CDR3 comprises 15 residues. J was trimmed by 1 base and V by 6 bases; bases with no gene match: 5. CDR1 MNHNY and CDR2 SVGAGI come from the germline V gene (reference sequence). DNA for the CDR3: TGTGCCAGCAGGGTCGGGACAGGGGGTTCCTACGAGCAGTACTTC. Protein: CASRVGTGGSYEQYF.

This chain's CDR3 is CASSKAWGEAFF. CDR3 DNA sequence: TGCGCCAGCAGCAAAGCTTGGGGGGAAGCTTTCTTT. The chain recombines TRBV4-3 with TRBJ1-1, with D perhaps matching TRBD1 (5 bases). The CDR3 sequence is 12 residues long. The germline gives CDR1 LGHNA, CDR2 YSLEER. The germline V and J ends were trimmed by 5 bases and 8 bases, with 12 bases remaining between them.

V and J are TRBV24-1 and TRBJ1-2, with D tentatively TRBD1 (5 bases). Germline lookup yields CDR1 KGHDR and CDR2 SFDVKD. This CDR3 comprises 9 residues. The CDR3 reads CAIRGGYTF. The CDR3 bases are TGTGCAATAAGGGGAGGCTACACCTTC.

This clonotype has more than one count but fewer than ten. This chain links TRBV20-1 with TRBJ1-5; 9 bases agree with TRBD1. Trimming removed 5 bases from V and 5 bases from J; junction bases left unmatched: 10. The V gene's germline CDR1 is DFQATT and CDR2 SNEGSKA (reference sequence). This CDR3 has 15 residues. The CDR3 loop reads CSALRGDREHQPQHF. The CDR3, as DNA: TGCAGTGCTCTCAGGGGGGACAGGGAGCATCAGCCCCAGCATTTT.

The chain couples TRBV9 to TRBJ1-6; D not resolved. The V and J ends lost 2 bases and 2 bases respectively, with 23 bases between them. Germline lookup yields CDR1 SGDLS and CDR2 YYNGEE. CDR3 length: 20 amino acids. CDR3 bases: TGTGCCAGCAGCGTCGGAGTACCGGGCCTGATAAGCCCCTATAATTCACCCCTCCACTTT. Its translation is CASSVGVPGLISPYNSPLHF.

In its sample, this clonotype was seen once. CDR3 DNA sequence: TGTGCCATCAGTGAGTTTACGCGGGAAAAGACAGATACGCAGTATTTT. Translated, it gives CAISEFTREKTDTQYF. This rearrangement joins TRBV10-3 to TRBJ2-3, with D possibly being TRBD2 (6 bases). V was trimmed by 1 base and J by 3 bases, leaving 14 bases between them. The V gene's germline CDR1 is ENHRY and CDR2 SYGVKD. CDR3 length equals 16 residues.

The rearrangement joins TRBV15 to TRBJ1-4; 7 nucleotides align to TRBD1. Germline CDR1 is LNHNV and CDR2 is YYDKDF (reference sequence). CDR3 length: 18 amino acids. The V segment lost 1 base and the J segment 4 bases; nucleotides outside the gene matches: 12. This chain's CDR3 is CATSRGINQGGFNEKLFF. The CDR3 coding sequence is TGTGCCACCAGCAGAGGAATTAACCAGGGGGGTTTTAATGAAAAACTGTTTTTT.

This clonotype has a count of ten or more. The V call is TRBV7-2, the J call TRBJ2-5; D possibly matches TRBD1 or TRBD2 (5 bases each). Trimming took 6 bases from V and 5 from J, leaving 16 bases between them. The CDR3 length is 14 residues. Germline assignment: CDR1 SGHTA and CDR2 FQGNSA. This chain's CDR3 is CASRRVGVRETQYF. For the CDR3, the DNA is TGTGCCAGCAGGCGGGTGGGGGTTAGGGAGACCCAGTACTTC.

This clonotype was observed at least ten times. The chain is built from TRBV7-2 and TRBJ2-7, with no clear D. The CDR3 has 12 amino acids. From germline, CDR1 is SGHTA and CDR2 FQGNSA. V dropped 5 bases and J dropped 6 bases, with 11 bases sitting between them. CDR3 coding DNA: TGTGCCAGCAGCCCGCTAAGGGTCGAGCAGTACTTC. It yields the protein CASSPLRVEQYF.

This clonotype was recorded many times. V gene TRBV5-1 combines with J gene TRBJ1-4, with a weak D call TRBD1 (5 bases). Germline CDR1 and CDR2: SGHRS and YFSETQ. The CDR3 is 15 amino acids. Trimming shortened V by 4 bases and J by 3 bases, and 13 bases separated the two germline ends. As DNA, the CDR3 is TGCGCCAGCAGCCCAACGGGGGTAGCTAATGAAAAACTGTTTTTT. Residues: CASSPTGVANEKLFF.